Described below is a single T cell receptor (beta chain) sequence and its context. Its antigen remains unknown. From the 120-subject validation cohort, which was separate from the approximately 670-subject first cohort, the donors were drawn. This entry comes from a study of cytomegalovirus exposure and HLA in healthy donors. General study points: The study listed under 200 cytomegalovirus-associated TCR beta chains.

The CDR3 length is 13 residues. In germline, CDR1 is KGHSH, CDR2 LQKENI. V was trimmed by 0 bases and J by 0 bases, leaving 2 bases between them. The repertoire was sequenced with immunoSEQ multiplex PCR; TCRdb's copy has only in-frame clones and lacks some. Of under 100,000 clones listed, roughly 83% are singletons. The sequenced sample was PBMCs. V and J are TRBV18 and TRBJ1-1; D is ambiguous. The sequence derives from a woman younger than 35 in good health and CMV-seropositive. The CDR3: CASSPPVNTEAFF. The CDR3, as DNA: TGTGCCAGCTCACCACCCGTGAACACTGAAGCTTTCTTT.